This is a list of T cell receptor beta chains from one sample in a study of T and B cells in COVID-19 patients. One entry per CDR3 protein, called by TCRdb with MiXCR from the multiplex PCR reads. In the table there are around 30,000 distinct CDR3 sequences, 30% to 35% of which are singletons. The sample comprised blood. The source is a human donor who had recovered from COVID-19. CDR3s include the opening cysteine and the closing phenylalanine or tryptophan. Each record gives: J gene, V gene, D gene, clone size, CDR3 protein, CDR3 DNA. The D gene is left open where the match is weak. Only part of the rows carry a size: once, few, many, or a class if the clone is expanded.

>TRBJ1-3|TRBV30|-|few
CAWGDGMDTIYF
TGTGCCTGGGGTGACGGGATGGACACCATATATTTT
>TRBJ2-2|TRBV27|-|-
CASSSTTGTGELFF
TGTGCCAGCAGTTCAACGACAGGAACCGGGGAGCTGTTTTTT
>TRBJ2-3|TRBV7-3|-|-
CASSLSGSTDTQYF
TGTGCCAGCAGCTTAAGCGGCAGTACAGATACGCAGTATTTT
>TRBJ2-6|TRBV27|TRBD1|medium-sized
CASTPGQGATGANVLTF
TGTGCCAGCACCCCGGGACAGGGGGCGACTGGGGCCAACGTCCTGACTTTC
>TRBJ1-2|TRBV6-5|-|few
CASSYSKLGNYGYTF
TGTGCCAGCAGTTACTCGAAGCTGGGGAACTATGGCTACACCTTC
>TRBJ2-5|TRBV18|-|-
CASSPNTETQYF
TGTGCCAGCTCACCAAACACAGAGACCCAGTACTTC
>TRBJ2-1|TRBV7-9|-|-
CASSLERTGFF
TGTGCCAGCAGCTTAGAGAGAACAGGGTTCTTC
>TRBJ2-1|TRBV6-2/TRBV6-3|-|many
CASRTREGSSYNEQFF
TGTGCCAGCAGAACGCGTGAGGGGAGCTCCTACAATGAGCAGTTCTTC
>TRBJ1-5|TRBV20-1|TRBD1|-
CSALETGTALDVSQPQHF
TGCAGTGCTTTGGAGACCGGGACAGCCCTTGATGTTAGTCAGCCCCAGCATTTT
>TRBJ1-2|TRBV12-3/TRBV12-4|TRBD1|-
CASSSTGGVGYTF
TGTGCCAGCAGTTCGACAGGGGGAGTAGGCTACACCTTC
>TRBJ2-7|TRBV20-1|TRBD1|-
CSAKGQGARYEQYF
TGCAGTGCTAAAGGACAGGGGGCGCGCTACGAGCAGTACTTC
>TRBJ2-2|TRBV20-1|-|-
CSARATATGELFF
TGCAGTGCCAGGGCCACAGCAACCGGGGAGCTGTTTTTT
>TRBJ2-1|TRBV6-1|TRBD1|few
CASSESRTGYNEQFF
TGTGCCAGCAGCGAAAGTAGGACAGGGTACAATGAGCAGTTCTTC
>TRBJ1-2|TRBV27|TRBD1|few
CASSPLDRGLLDGYTF
TGTGCCAGCAGTCCCCTGGACAGGGGGCTTTTGGATGGCTACACCTTC
>TRBJ1-1|TRBV5-4|-|-
CASSPRGGDTEAFF
TGCGCCAGCAGCCCCAGGGGAGGGGACACTGAAGCTTTCTTT
>TRBJ1-1|TRBV27|-|-
CASSLWAAGNTEAFF
TGTGCCAGCAGTTTATGGGCCGCGGGAAACACTGAAGCTTTCTTT
>TRBJ1-5|TRBV18|TRBD1|-
CASSPNRTGRGYF
TGTGCCAGCTCACCTAACAGGACAGGGAGGGGGTATTTT
>TRBJ1-5|TRBV12-3/TRBV12-4|TRBD1|many
CASRRTGGRNQPQHF
TGTGCCAGCAGGCGGACAGGGGGGCGCAATCAGCCCCAGCATTTT
>TRBJ2-3|TRBV29-1|-|medium-sized
CSVGALYTDTQYF
TGCAGCGTGGGGGCCCTATACACAGATACGCAGTATTTT
>TRBJ1-4|TRBV13|-|-
CASSLGGMGNEKLFF
TGTGCCAGCAGCTTAGGGGGGATGGGTAATGAAAAACTGTTTTTT
>TRBJ2-6|TRBV19|-|medium-sized
CASSIRGGSGANVLTF
TGTGCCAGTAGTATACGTGGGGGCTCTGGGGCCAACGTCCTGACTTTC
>TRBJ1-2|TRBV5-4|-|-
CASSLWGGGYTF
TGTGCCAGCAGCTTGTGGGGTGGTGGCTACACCTTC
>TRBJ2-2|TRBV19|-|medium-sized
CASSGLNTGELFF
TGTGCCAGTAGCGGTTTGAACACCGGGGAGCTGTTTTTT
>TRBJ2-3|TRBV7-2|TRBD2|few
CASSFKAGDADTQYF
TGTGCCAGCAGCTTTAAGGCGGGGGATGCAGATACGCAGTATTTT
>TRBJ2-5|TRBV15|-|many
CATSRGGTGPETQYF
TGTGCCACCAGCAGGGGCGGGACCGGCCCAGAGACCCAGTACTTC
>TRBJ1-2|TRBV5-1|-|-
CASSSSRDRTYGYTF
TGCGCCAGCAGCTCATCCCGGGATCGGACCTATGGCTACACCTTC
>TRBJ2-7|TRBV27|TRBD2|many
CASSMTSGSSYEQYF
TGTGCCAGCAGTATGACTAGCGGGAGCTCCTACGAGCAGTACTTC
>TRBJ1-4|TRBV19|TRBD1|medium-sized
CASSSRQGPNEKLFF
TGTGCCAGTAGTTCTCGACAGGGACCTAATGAAAAACTGTTTTTT
>TRBJ2-2|TRBV28|TRBD2|-
CASSFSGPGELFF
TGTGCCAGCAGTTTTAGCGGGCCCGGGGAGCTGTTTTTT
>TRBJ2-1|TRBV20-1|-|-
CSARAFRLADEQFF
TGCAGTGCTAGAGCATTTCGGCTAGCTGATGAGCAGTTCTTC
>TRBJ1-5|TRBV18|TRBD1|-
CASSLPGTGNQPQHF
TGTGCCAGCTCACTGCCCGGGACAGGCAATCAGCCCCAGCATTTT
>TRBJ1-1|TRBV6-1|-|-
CASSAPERVTEAFF
TGTGCCAGCAGTGCCCCCGAGAGGGTTACTGAAGCTTTCTTT
>TRBJ2-5|TRBV20-1|TRBD1|-
CSATRGTGHQETQYF
TGCAGTGCTACCCGTGGGACAGGGCACCAAGAGACCCAGTACTTC
>TRBJ1-1|TRBV5-1|-|-
CASRGSNTEAFF
TGCGCCAGCAGGGGATCGAACACTGAAGCTTTCTTT
>TRBJ2-7|TRBV5-6|TRBD2|medium-sized
CASSSLTSGRYEQYF
TGTGCCAGCAGCTCGTTGACTAGCGGTCGCTACGAGCAGTACTTC
>TRBJ2-7|TRBV29-1|TRBD1|medium-sized
CSVDGTAPSEQYF
TGCAGCGTTGACGGGACAGCCCCTAGCGAGCAGTACTTC
>TRBJ1-1|TRBV29-1|-|many
CSVVGGLGTEAFF
TGCAGCGTCGTAGGTGGGTTGGGCACTGAAGCTTTCTTT
>TRBJ2-7|TRBV5-4|TRBD2|-
CASSLVLAGEQYF
TGTGCCAGCAGCTTGGTACTAGCGGGTGAGCAGTACTTC
>TRBJ2-1|TRBV5-6|-|-
CASSKQQGGNEQFF
TGCGCCAGCAGCAAGCAGCAGGGAGGCAATGAGCAGTTCTTC
>TRBJ2-1|TRBV7-9|TRBD2|-
CASSLVERDHNEQFF
TGTGCCAGCAGCTTAGTGGAGCGGGATCACAATGAGCAGTTCTTC
>TRBJ1-6|TRBV12-3/TRBV12-4|-|-
CASGLRTVRNSPLHF
TGTGCTAGTGGTCTCCGGACGGTGAGGAATTCACCCCTCCACTTT
>TRBJ2-5|TRBV7-2|TRBD2|-
CASSLLVTSGQETQYF
TGTGCCAGCAGCTTACTAGTGACTAGCGGCCAAGAGACCCAGTACTTC
>TRBJ1-2|TRBV5-6|-|-
CASSSNIYGYTF
TGTGCCAGCAGCTCCAACATCTATGGCTACACCTTC
>TRBJ2-1|TRBV18|TRBD1|many
CASSPSTGFKNEQFF
TGTGCCAGCTCACCATCGACAGGGTTCAAAAATGAGCAGTTCTTC
>TRBJ1-5|TRBV19|-|many
CASKNGRSQHF
TGTGCCAGCAAAAACGGGCGTTCCCAGCATTTT
>TRBJ2-2|TRBV4-1|TRBD2|-
CASSQRTSTASGELFF
TGCGCCAGCAGCCAAAGGACTAGCACGGCCAGCGGGGAGCTGTTTTTT
>TRBJ1-5|TRBV6-5|TRBD1|few
CASKATGGGQPQHF
TGTGCCAGCAAGGCAACAGGGGGGGGTCAGCCCCAGCATTTT
>TRBJ2-3|TRBV6-5|-|many
CASSYKTGAGTDTQYF
TGTGCCAGCAGTTATAAAACAGGGGCGGGGACAGATACGCAGTATTTT
>TRBJ1-4|TRBV27|TRBD1|few
CASSPTGDDEKLFF
TGTGCCAGCAGTCCAACAGGGGATGATGAAAAACTGTTTTTT